Below, one T cell receptor (beta chain) is given with its context. Antigen specificity is unknown. The CDR3 has 17 residues. From germline, CDR1 is SGHTA and CDR2 FQGNSA. Trimming cost V 3 bases and J 1 base, with 18 bases left between them. The data were taken from a study of T cell responses to AZD1222 COVID-19 vaccine. The method was immunoSEQ multiplex PCR; TCRdb's version includes in-frame clones alone and lacks a portion of them. Among under 200,000 clones, 80% to 95% were seen once, and the ten largest hold around 4%. Notes on the study in general: White British ancestry dominated among donors, who included more females, and clonal diversity was possibly underestimated. Increased Spike-specific TCR breadth and depth were observed after two AZD1222 doses. Among spike-specific TCRs, nearly half reportedly target unmutated variant regions.

The origin of this receptor is an adult in good health. This material consisted of peripheral blood, taken on day 0 of AZD1222 vaccination. The chain couples TRBV7-2 to TRBJ1-1; a weak D match, TRBD1 (6 bases). The CDR3 nucleotides are TGTGCCAGCAGCTTCTTCTACAGGGAATCGGCGAACACTGAAGCTTTCTTT. Translating it yields CASSFFYRESANTEAFF.